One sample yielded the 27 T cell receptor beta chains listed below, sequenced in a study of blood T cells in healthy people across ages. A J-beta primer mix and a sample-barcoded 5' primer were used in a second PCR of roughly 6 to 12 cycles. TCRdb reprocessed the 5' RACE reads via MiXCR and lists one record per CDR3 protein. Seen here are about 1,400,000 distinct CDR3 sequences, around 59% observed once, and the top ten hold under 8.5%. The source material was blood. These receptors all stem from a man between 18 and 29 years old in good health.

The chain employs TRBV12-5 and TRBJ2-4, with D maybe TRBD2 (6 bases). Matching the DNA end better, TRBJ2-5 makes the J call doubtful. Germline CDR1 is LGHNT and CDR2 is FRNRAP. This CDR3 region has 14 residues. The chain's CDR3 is CASGSGDGQETQYF. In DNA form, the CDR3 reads TGTGCTAGTGGTTCGGGGGACGGCCAAGAGACCCAGTACTTC.

The CDR3 DNA is TGTGCCACCCTGTTTATAGAGTTAAGCCGGTACGAAAAACTGTTTTTT. Its translation is CATLFIELSRYEKLFF. This chain connects TRBV24-1 to TRBJ1-4; the D is unclear. V was trimmed by 9 bases and J by 8 bases, leaving 24 bases between them. The CDR3 covers 16 residues. Germline CDR1 reads KGHDR; CDR2 reads SFDVKD.

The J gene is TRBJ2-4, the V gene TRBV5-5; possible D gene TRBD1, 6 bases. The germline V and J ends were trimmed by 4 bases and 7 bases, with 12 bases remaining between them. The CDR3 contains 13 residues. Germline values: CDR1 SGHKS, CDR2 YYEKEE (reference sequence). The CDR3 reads CASSTGTGNIQYF. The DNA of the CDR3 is TGTGCCAGCAGCACAGGGACCGGGAACATTCAGTACTTC. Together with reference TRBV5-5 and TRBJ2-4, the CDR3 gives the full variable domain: DAGVTQSPTHLIKTRGQQVTLRCSPISGHKSVSWYQQVLGQGPQFIFQYYEKEERGRGNFPDRFSARQFPNYSSELNVNALLLGDSALYLCASSTGTGNIQYFGAGTRLSVL.

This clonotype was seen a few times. CDR3 residues: CASTQTGRGVDGYTF. The CDR3 DNA reads TGTGCCAGCACCCAAACAGGACGCGGGGTAGATGGCTACACCTTC. This chain uses TRBV6-5 with TRBJ1-2, with D perhaps TRBD1 (5 bases). Germline V gives CDR1 MNHEY, CDR2 SVGAGI. The V and J ends lost 7 bases and 6 bases respectively, with 21 bases between them. CDR3 length: 15 amino acids.

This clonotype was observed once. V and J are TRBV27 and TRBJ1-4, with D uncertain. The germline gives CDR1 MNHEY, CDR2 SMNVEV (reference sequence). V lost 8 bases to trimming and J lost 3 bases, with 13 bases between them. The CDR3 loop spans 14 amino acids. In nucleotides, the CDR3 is TGTGCCAGCGGAGGGTACGGTCCTAATGAAAAACTGTTTTTT. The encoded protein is CASGGYGPNEKLFF.

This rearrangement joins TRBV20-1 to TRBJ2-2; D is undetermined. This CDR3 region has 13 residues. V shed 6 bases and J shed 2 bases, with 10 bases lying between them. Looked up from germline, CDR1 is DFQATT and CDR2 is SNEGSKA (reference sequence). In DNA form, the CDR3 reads TGCAGTGCCCTGGACGGAAACACCGGGGAGCTGTTTTTT. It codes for CSALDGNTGELFF.

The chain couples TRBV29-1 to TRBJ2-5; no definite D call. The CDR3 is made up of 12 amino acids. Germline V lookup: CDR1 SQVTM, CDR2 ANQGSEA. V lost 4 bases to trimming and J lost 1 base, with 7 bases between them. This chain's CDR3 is CSVAPGQETQYF. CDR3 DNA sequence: TGCAGCGTTGCGCCAGGCCAAGAGACCCAGTACTTC.

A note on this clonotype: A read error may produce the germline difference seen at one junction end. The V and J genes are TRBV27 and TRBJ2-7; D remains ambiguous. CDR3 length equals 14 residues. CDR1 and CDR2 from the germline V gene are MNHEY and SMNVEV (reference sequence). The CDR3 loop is CASSLSMISYEQYF. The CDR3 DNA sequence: TGTGCCAGCAGTCTATCAATGATCTCCTACGAGCAGTACTTC.

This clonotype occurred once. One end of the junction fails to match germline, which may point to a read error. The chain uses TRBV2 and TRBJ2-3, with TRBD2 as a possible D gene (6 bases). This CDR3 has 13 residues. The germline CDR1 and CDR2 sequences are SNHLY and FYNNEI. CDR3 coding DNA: TGTGCCAGCAGGGACTACAACACAGGTACGCAGTATTTT. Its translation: CASRDYNTGTQYF.

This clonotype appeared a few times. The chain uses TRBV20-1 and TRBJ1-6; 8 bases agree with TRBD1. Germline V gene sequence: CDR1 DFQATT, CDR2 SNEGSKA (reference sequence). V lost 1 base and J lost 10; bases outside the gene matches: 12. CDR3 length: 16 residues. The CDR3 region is CSARVQGALWESPLHF. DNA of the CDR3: TGCAGTGCTAGAGTGCAGGGGGCCCTGTGGGAATCACCCCTCCACTTT.

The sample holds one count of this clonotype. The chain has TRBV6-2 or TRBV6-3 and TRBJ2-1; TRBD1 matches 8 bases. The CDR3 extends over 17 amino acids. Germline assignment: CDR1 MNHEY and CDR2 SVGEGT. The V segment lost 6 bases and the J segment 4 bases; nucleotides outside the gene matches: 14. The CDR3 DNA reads TGTGCCAGCAGCTCAGGACAGGGCGGCTTTACTTACAATGAGCAGTTCTTC. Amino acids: CASSSGQGGFTYNEQFF.

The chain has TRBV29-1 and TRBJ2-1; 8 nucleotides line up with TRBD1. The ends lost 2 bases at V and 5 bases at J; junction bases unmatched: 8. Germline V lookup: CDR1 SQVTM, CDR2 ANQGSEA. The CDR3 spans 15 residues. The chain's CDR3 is CSVEPQGARDNEQFF. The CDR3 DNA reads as TGCAGCGTTGAACCGCAGGGGGCACGGGACAATGAGCAGTTCTTC.

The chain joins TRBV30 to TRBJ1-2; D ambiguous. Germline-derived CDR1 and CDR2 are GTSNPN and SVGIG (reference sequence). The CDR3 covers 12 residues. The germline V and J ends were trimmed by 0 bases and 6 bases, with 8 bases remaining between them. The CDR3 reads CAWSVLVDGYTF. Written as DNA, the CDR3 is TGTGCCTGGAGTGTACTGGTGGATGGCTACACCTTC.

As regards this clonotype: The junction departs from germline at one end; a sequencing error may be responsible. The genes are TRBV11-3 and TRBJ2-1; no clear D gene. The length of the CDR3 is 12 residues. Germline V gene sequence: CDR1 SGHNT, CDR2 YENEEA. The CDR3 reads CASSLGSDERFF. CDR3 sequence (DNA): TGTGCCAGCAGCTTAGGCAGCGATGAGCGGTTCTTC.

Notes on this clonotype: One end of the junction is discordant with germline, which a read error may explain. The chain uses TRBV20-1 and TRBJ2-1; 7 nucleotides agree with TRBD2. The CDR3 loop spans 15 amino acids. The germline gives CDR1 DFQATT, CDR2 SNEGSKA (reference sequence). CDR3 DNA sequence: TGCAGTGCCATTTCCCTAGCGGCTTCCTACGATGAGCAGTTCTTC. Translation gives CSAISLAASYDEQFF.

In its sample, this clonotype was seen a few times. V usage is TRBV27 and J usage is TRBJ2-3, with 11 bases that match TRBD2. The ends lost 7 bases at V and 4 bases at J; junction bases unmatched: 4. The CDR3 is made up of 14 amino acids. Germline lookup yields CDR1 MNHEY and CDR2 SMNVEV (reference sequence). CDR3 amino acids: CASTLLAGADTQYF. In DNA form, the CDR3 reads TGTGCCAGCACCTTACTAGCGGGGGCAGATACGCAGTATTTT.

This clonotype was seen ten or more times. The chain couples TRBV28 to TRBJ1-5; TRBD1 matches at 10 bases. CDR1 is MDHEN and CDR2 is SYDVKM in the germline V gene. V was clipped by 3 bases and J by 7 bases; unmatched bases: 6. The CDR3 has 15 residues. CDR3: CASSFSGTGVQPQHF. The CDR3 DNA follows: TGTGCCAGCAGTTTTTCCGGGACAGGGGTCCAGCCCCAGCATTTT.

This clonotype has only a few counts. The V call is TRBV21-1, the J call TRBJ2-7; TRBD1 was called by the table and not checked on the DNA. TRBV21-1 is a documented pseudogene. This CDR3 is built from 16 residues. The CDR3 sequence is CASSKGFPGTPYEQYF. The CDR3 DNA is TGTGCCAGCAGCAAAGGATTCCCCGGGACCCCATACGAGCAGTACTTC.

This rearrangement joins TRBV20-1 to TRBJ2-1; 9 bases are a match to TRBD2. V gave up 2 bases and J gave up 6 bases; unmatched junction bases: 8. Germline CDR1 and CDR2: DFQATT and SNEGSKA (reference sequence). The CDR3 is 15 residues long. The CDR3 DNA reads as TGCAGTGCTAGACTAAGCGGGAGGACCCTCAATGAGCAGTTCTTC. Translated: CSARLSGRTLNEQFF.

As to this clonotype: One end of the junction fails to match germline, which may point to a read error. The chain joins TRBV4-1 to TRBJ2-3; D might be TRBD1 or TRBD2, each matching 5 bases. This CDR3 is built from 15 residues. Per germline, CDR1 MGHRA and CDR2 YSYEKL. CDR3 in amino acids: CASSQDGGSTDTQYF. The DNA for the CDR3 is TGTGCCAGCAGCCAAGATGGGGGTAGCACAGATACGCAGTATTTT.

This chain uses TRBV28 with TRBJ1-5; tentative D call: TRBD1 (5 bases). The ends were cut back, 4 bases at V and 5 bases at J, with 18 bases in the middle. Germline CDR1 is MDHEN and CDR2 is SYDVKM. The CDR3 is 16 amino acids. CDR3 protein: CASSSHGQGRDQPQHF. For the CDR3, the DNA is TGTGCCAGCAGTTCCCATGGGCAGGGTCGGGATCAGCCCCAGCATTTT.

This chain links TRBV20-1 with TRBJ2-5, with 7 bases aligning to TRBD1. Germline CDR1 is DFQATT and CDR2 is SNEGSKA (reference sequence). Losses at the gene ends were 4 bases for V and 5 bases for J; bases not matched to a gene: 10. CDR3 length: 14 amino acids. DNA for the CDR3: TGCAGTGCTATAGGGACAGACGGGATGGAGACCCAGTACTTC. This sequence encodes CSAIGTDGMETQYF.

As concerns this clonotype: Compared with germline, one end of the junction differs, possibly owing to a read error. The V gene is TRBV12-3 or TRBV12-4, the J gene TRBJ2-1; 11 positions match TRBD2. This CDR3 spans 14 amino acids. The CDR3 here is CAGSLAGGYNEQFF. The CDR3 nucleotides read TGTGCCGGCAGTCTAGCGGGGGGCTACAATGAGCAGTTCTTC.

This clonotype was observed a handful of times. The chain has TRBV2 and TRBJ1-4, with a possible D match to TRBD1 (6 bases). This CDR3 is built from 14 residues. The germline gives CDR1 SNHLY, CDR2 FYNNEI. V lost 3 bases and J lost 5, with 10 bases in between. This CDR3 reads CASSEGQGNEKLFF. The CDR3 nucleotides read TGTGCCAGCAGTGAGGGGCAGGGGAATGAAAAACTGTTTTTT.

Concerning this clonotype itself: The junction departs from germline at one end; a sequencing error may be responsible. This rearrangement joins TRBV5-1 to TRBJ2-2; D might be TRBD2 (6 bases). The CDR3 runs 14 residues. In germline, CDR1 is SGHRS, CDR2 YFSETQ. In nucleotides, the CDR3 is TGCGCCAGCAGCGTGGTTGCGGGGACCGGGGAGTTGTTTTTT. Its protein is CASSVVAGTGELFF.

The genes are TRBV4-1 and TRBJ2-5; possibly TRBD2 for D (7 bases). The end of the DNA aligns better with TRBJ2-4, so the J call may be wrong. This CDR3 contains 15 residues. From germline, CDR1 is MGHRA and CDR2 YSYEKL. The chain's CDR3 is CASSQDEGGGNIQYF. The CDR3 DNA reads TGCGCCAGCAGCCAAGATGAGGGGGGGGGAAACATTCAGTACTTC.

This CDR3 is CASSTPPWGIYEQYF. CDR3 DNA: TGTGCCAGCAGCACGCCGCCCTGGGGAATCTACGAGCAGTACTTC. The chain couples TRBV7-2 to TRBJ2-4; no clear D. The DNA matches TRBJ2-7 better at its end, which makes the J call doubtful. The CDR3 has 15 amino acids. CDR1 and CDR2 (germline): SGHTA, FQGNSA.